One and the same sample provided the 13 T cell receptor beta chains below, sequenced in a study of blood T cell repertoires in COVID-19. Sequenced by immunoSEQ multiplex PCR; TCRdb stores in-frame clones only, minus some. In the table there are about 240,000 clones, around 86% of which are singletons. The specimen sequenced was PBMCs or T cells enriched from blood (not recorded which). The receptors shown here come from a woman aged 40 to 50 with acute COVID-19.

This clone was seen just once. The chain has TRBV30 and TRBJ2-5; 7 bases line up with TRBD2. The CDR3 extends over 13 amino acids. J was trimmed by 4 bases and V by 6 bases; bases with no gene match: 8. CDR1 is GTSNPN, CDR2 SVGIG, per germline (reference sequence). CDR3 sequence: CACSRLAGETQYF. Written as DNA, the CDR3 is TGTGCCTGTAGTAGACTAGCAGGAGAGACCCAGTACTTC.

V and J are TRBV6-2 or TRBV6-3 and TRBJ2-7, with TRBD1 identical over 8 bases. The CDR3 has 12 residues. Germline lookup yields CDR1 MNHEY and CDR2 SVGEGT. Trimming cost V 2 bases and J 13 bases; bases outside gene matches: 7. This chain's CDR3 is CASSYPDRVVYF. CDR3 bases: TGTGCCAGCAGTTACCCGGACAGGGTGGTTTACTTC.

The rearrangement uses TRBV7-2 and TRBJ2-7; 9 nucleotides align to TRBD2. The CDR3 sequence is 15 residues long. Trimming took 3 bases from V and 7 from J; bases not matched to a gene: 10. Germline lookup yields CDR1 SGHTA and CDR2 FQGNSA. The CDR3 is CASSFSAGGLREQYF. The CDR3 DNA is TGTGCCAGCAGCTTCTCAGCGGGAGGTTTAAGGGAGCAGTACTTC.

CDR3 DNA: TGTGCCAGCAGTTTATTTCCGGGTGGGGAGACCCAGTACTTC. This encodes CASSLFPGGETQYF. The rearrangement joins TRBV27 to TRBJ2-5; D remains unclear. This CDR3 has 14 amino acids. Germline CDR1 and CDR2: MNHEY and SMNVEV (reference sequence). V was clipped by 1 base and J by 5 bases, with 11 bases between them.

The rearrangement links TRBV5-5 to TRBJ1-5; TRBD1 agrees at 11 bases. Germline loops: CDR1 SGHKS, CDR2 YYEKEE (reference sequence). The J segment lost 2 bases and the V segment lost 4 bases, leaving 5 bases of the junction unmatched. This CDR3 has 16 amino acids. This CDR3 reads CASSGGTGGGNQPQHF. As DNA, the CDR3 is TGTGCCAGCAGCGGCGGGACAGGGGGGGGCAATCAGCCCCAGCATTTT. Supplemented by reference TRBV5-5 and TRBJ1-5, the full variable domain reads DAGVTQSPTHLIKTRGQQVTLRCSPISGHKSVSWYQQVLGQGPQFIFQYYEKEERGRGNFPDRFSARQFPNYSSELNVNALLLGDSALYLCASSGGTGGGNQPQHFGDGTRLSIL.

The chain links TRBV19 to TRBJ1-5, with D hard to call. The germline V gene encodes CDR1 LNHDA and CDR2 SQIVND (reference sequence). This CDR3 has 15 amino acids. V was pared by 3 bases and J by 7 bases, with 16 bases between. The CDR3 region is CASSIPVFSRQPQHF. DNA of the CDR3: TGTGCCAGTAGTATTCCAGTCTTCTCTAGACAGCCCCAGCATTTT. Complete variable domain (other parts from reference TRBV19 and TRBJ1-5): DGGITQSPKYLFRKEGQNVTLSCEQNLNHDAMYWYRQDPGQGLRLIYYSQIVNDFQKGDIAEGYSVSREKKESFPLTVTSAQKNPTAFYLCASSIPVFSRQPQHFGDGTRLSIL.

This clone showed up just once. The chain joins TRBV14 to TRBJ2-2; D possibly corresponds to TRBD1 (6 bases). The CDR3 runs 16 residues. Trimming cost V 5 bases and J 0 bases, with 13 bases left between them. Germline CDR1 reads SGHDN; CDR2 reads FVKESK. The CDR3 sequence: CASSTQGPANTGELFF. CDR3 nucleotide sequence: TGTGCCAGCAGCACCCAGGGGCCCGCGAACACCGGGGAGCTGTTTTTT.

CDR3 nucleotide sequence: TGTGCCAGCAGTTGGCCCGAGGGGGACACTGAAGCTTTCTTT. It translates to CASSWPEGDTEAFF. The V call is TRBV25-1, the J call TRBJ1-1; D might be TRBD1 (6 bases). Trimming took 5 bases from V and 3 from J, leaving 13 bases between them. From germline, CDR1 is MGHDK and CDR2 SYGVNS. This CDR3 has 14 residues. Drawing the rest from reference TRBV25-1 and TRBJ1-1, the complete variable domain is EADIYQTPRYLVIGTGKKITLECSQTMGHDKMYWYQQDPGMELHLIHYSYGVNSTEKGDLSSESTVSRIRTEHFPLTLESARPSHTSQYLCASSWPEGDTEAFFGQGTRLTVV.

The V and J genes are TRBV5-3 and TRBJ1-1, with D hard to call. TRBV5-3 is identified as an open reading frame with a role that is uncertain. V shed 6 bases and J shed 3 bases, with 3 bases lying between them. The CDR3 runs 10 residues. CDR3 loop: CARTYTEAFF. CDR3 sequence (DNA): TGTGCCAGAACGTACACTGAAGCTTTCTTT.

The V gene is TRBV6-5, the J gene TRBJ2-1, with TRBD2 identical over 7 bases. This CDR3 spans 13 amino acids. Trimming cost V 1 base and J 15 bases; bases outside gene matches: 9. Per germline, CDR1 MNHEY and CDR2 SVGAGI. The CDR3 region is CASSYYSSGNRFF. The CDR3 nucleotides are TGTGCCAGCAGTTACTATTCTAGCGGAAACAGGTTCTTC.

This CDR3 reads CASSVDRGLSGNTIYF. The CDR3 DNA reads TGTGCCAGCAGCGTAGATAGGGGGCTCTCTGGAAACACCATATATTTT. V and J are TRBV9 and TRBJ1-3; 7 bases match TRBD1. Looked up from germline, CDR1 is SGDLS and CDR2 is YYNGEE. CDR3 size: 16 residues. J gave up 0 bases and V 0 bases, and 3 bases lay outside the gene matches.

This chain links TRBV19 with TRBJ2-1; 10 bases line up with TRBD2. The V and J ends lost 2 bases and 0 bases, in that order; junction bases with no gene match: 4. Germline V gene sequence: CDR1 LNHDA, CDR2 SQIVND (reference sequence). The CDR3 is 17 residues long. CDR3 residues: CASSILAGDFSYNEQFF. Here the CDR3 DNA reads TGTGCCAGTAGTATACTAGCGGGAGATTTCTCCTACAATGAGCAGTTCTTC.

This clone occurred a few times. V usage is TRBV19 and J usage is TRBJ2-2, with a tentative D call TRBD2 (5 bases). Trimming took 5 bases from V and 4 from J, leaving 14 bases between them. The CDR3 is 15 residues long. Germline assignment: CDR1 LNHDA and CDR2 SQIVND (reference sequence). This chain's CDR3 is CASSGELGSTGELFF. The CDR3 bases are TGTGCCAGTAGTGGCGAACTAGGGTCCACCGGGGAGCTGTTTTTT.